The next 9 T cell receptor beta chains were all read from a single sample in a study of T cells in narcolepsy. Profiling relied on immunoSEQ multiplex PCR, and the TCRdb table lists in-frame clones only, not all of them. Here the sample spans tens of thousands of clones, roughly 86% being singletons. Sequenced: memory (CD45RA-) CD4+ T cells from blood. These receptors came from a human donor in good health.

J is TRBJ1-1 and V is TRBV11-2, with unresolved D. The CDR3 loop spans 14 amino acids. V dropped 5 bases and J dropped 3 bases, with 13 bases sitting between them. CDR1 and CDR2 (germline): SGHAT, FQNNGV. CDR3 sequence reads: CASSVLRQDTEAFF. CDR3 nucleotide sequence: TGTGCCAGCAGCGTACTCAGGCAGGACACTGAAGCTTTCTTT.

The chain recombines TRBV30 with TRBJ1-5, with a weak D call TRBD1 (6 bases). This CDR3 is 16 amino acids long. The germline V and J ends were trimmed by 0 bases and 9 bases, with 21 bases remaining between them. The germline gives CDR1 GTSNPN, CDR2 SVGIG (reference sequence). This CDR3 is CAWSVHPGARLSPQHF. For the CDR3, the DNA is TGTGCCTGGAGTGTACATCCGGGGGCCCGATTGTCGCCCCAGCATTTT.

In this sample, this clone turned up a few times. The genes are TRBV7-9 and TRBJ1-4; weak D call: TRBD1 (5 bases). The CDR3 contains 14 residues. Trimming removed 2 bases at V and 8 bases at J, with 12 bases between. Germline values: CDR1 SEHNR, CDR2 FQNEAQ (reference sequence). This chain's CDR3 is CASSLRDAGEKLFF. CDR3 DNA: TGTGCCAGCAGCTTAAGGGACGCTGGAGAAAAACTGTTTTTT.

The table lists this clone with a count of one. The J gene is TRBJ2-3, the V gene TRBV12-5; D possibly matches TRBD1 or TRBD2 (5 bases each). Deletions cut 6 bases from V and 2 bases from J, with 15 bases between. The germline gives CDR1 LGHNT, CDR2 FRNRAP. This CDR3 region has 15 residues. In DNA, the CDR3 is TGTGCTAGTGGCCTGGGGGACGGAAACACAGATACGCAGTATTTT. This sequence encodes CASGLGDGNTDTQYF.

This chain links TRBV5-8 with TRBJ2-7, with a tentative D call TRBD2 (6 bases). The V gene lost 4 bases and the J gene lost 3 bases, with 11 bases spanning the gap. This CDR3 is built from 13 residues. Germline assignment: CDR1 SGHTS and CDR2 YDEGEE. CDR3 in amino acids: CASSLGSHYEQYF. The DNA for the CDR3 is TGTGCCAGCAGCCTCGGGAGCCACTACGAGCAGTACTTC.

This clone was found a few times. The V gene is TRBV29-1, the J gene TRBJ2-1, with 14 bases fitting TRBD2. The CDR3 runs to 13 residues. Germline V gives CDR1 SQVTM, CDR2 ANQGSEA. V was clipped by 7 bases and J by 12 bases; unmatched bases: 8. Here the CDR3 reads CSGGTSGRGTQFF. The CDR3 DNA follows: TGCAGCGGTGGGACTAGCGGGAGAGGGACGCAGTTCTTC.

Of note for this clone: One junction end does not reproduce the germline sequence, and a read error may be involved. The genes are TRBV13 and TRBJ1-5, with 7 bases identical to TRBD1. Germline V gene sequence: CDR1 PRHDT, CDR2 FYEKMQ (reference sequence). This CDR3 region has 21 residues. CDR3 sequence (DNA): TGTGCCAGCAGCCCGATGAGGGGGCAGAAGTTATTTACCGATAGCAATCAGCTCCAGCATTTT. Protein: CASSPMRGQKLFTDSNQLQHF.

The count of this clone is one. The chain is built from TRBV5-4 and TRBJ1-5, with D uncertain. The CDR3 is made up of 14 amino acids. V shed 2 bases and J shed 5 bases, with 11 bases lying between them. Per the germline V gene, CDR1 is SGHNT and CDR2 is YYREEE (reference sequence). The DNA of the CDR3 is TGTGCCAGCAGCTTAGAGGGTGGCGATCAGCCCCAGCATTTT. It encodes CASSLEGGDQPQHF.

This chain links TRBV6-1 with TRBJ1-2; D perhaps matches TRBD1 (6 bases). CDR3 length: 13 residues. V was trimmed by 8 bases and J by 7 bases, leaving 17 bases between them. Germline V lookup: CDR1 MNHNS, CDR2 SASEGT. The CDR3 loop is CASRKQGGIGYTF. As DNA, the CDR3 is TGTGCCAGCCGAAAACAGGGAGGAATTGGCTACACCTTC.